Following are 26 T cell receptor beta chains from one sample sequenced in a study of cytomegalovirus exposure and HLA in healthy donors. PCR amplification relied on 60 Vbeta primers (plus 13 Jbeta primers). Generated by immunoSEQ multiplex PCR, the TCRdb table keeps only in-frame clones and is missing some. The table lists around 100,000 clones, 60% to 70% of them singletons. The sample taken for sequencing was PBMCs. The receptors derive from a man between 25 and 39 years old in good health and CMV-seropositive.

This chain connects TRBV6-6 to TRBJ1-1; no definite D call. Trimming left V 6 bases short and J 8 bases short, with 10 bases between. This CDR3 is built from 11 residues. CDR1 and CDR2 from the germline V gene are MNHNY and SVGAGI (reference sequence). The CDR3 sequence: CASSPSSEAFF. The CDR3 region has the DNA TGTGCCAGCAGCCCTAGCAGCGAAGCTTTCTTT.

V gene TRBV6-5 combines with J gene TRBJ1-2; 8 bases are a match to TRBD1. The CDR3 covers 14 residues. Looked up from germline, CDR1 is MNHEY and CDR2 is SVGAGI. V dropped 5 bases and J dropped 5; count of bases not matched to a gene: 7. CDR3 nucleotides: TGTGCCAGCAGTGCGGACAGGGCCCCTTATGGCTACACCTTC. It is translated as CASSADRAPYGYTF.

This clone was observed a few times. The chain is built from TRBV7-2 and TRBJ2-7; TRBD1 might be the D (5 bases). Trimming shortened V by 1 base and J by 0 bases, and 10 bases separated the two germline ends. Germline lookup yields CDR1 SGHTA and CDR2 FQGNSA. CDR3 length: 15 amino acids. Here the CDR3 reads CASSLVQVISYEQYF. The CDR3 DNA is TGTGCCAGCAGCTTAGTACAGGTTATCTCCTACGAGCAGTACTTC.

The chain has TRBV11-2 and TRBJ2-3; the D gene is possibly TRBD2 (5 bases). Germline V lookup: CDR1 SGHAT, CDR2 FQNNGV. The V and J ends lost 2 bases and 2 bases respectively, with 14 bases between them. CDR3 size: 16 residues. Written as DNA, the CDR3 is TGTGCCAGCAGCTTACCCGGGGTTTTCCCCACAGATACGCAGTATTTT. Residues: CASSLPGVFPTDTQYF.

V gene TRBV10-1 combines with J gene TRBJ2-7; D is ambiguous. Germline loops: CDR1 WNHNN, CDR2 SYGVQD (reference sequence). V gave up 4 bases and J gave up 6 bases, with 10 bases separating them. There are 12 residues in the CDR3. The CDR3 DNA is TGCGCCAGCAGTGTAATCGGCGGCGAGCAGTACTTC. Translated, it gives CASSVIGGEQYF.

V and J are TRBV7-6 and TRBJ1-1; TRBD1 is a possible D gene (6 bases). The V end was cut by 2 bases, the J end by 7 bases, with 17 bases between. CDR3 length: 15 residues. The germline V gene has CDR1 SGHVS and CDR2 FNYEAQ. CDR3 in amino acids: CASSLLWGQGGEAFF. The CDR3 coding sequence is TGTGCCAGCAGCTTACTTTGGGGGCAGGGCGGTGAAGCTTTCTTT.

This clone was found a few times. The chain couples TRBV10-3 to TRBJ2-7; possibly TRBD1 for D (6 bases). The CDR3 has 14 amino acids. The V gene lost 7 bases and the J gene lost 5 bases, with 18 bases spanning the gap. CDR1 ENHRY and CDR2 SYGVKD come from the germline V gene. The CDR3 sequence: CAITHEAGADEQYF. CDR3 nucleotides: TGTGCCATCACCCACGAGGCAGGGGCGGACGAGCAGTACTTC.

The table lists this clone with a few counts. The CDR3: CASTPERADQETQYF. CDR3 DNA: TGTGCCAGCACCCCTGAGAGGGCGGACCAAGAGACCCAGTACTTC. J is TRBJ2-5 and V is TRBV7-9; possibly TRBD2 for D (5 bases). The V gene's germline CDR1 is SEHNR and CDR2 FQNEAQ (reference sequence). Trimming shortened V by 7 bases and J by 0 bases, and 15 bases separated the two germline ends. This CDR3 region has 15 residues.

This clone was seen a handful of times. The chain links TRBV9 to TRBJ2-3; the D gene is possibly TRBD1 (6 bases). Germline lookup yields CDR1 SGDLS and CDR2 YYNGEE. V lost 2 bases and J lost 9, with 13 bases in between. This CDR3 is 13 amino acids long. The DNA of the CDR3 is TGTGCCAGCAGCGTTCAACAGGGAGACACGCAGTATTTT. Its protein is CASSVQQGDTQYF. The whole variable domain, filled in from reference TRBV9 and TRBJ2-3, reads DSGVTQTPKHLITATGQRVTLRCSPRSGDLSVYWYQQSLDQGLQFLIQYYNGEERAKGNILERFSAQQFPDLHSELNLSSLELGDSALYFCASSVQQGDTQYFGPGTRLTVL.

The chain recombines TRBV13 with TRBJ1-2; 7 positions match TRBD1. After removal of 6 bases from V and 2 bases from J, the junction contained 9 bases not matched to a gene. The germline V gene encodes CDR1 PRHDT and CDR2 FYEKMQ (reference sequence). The CDR3 is 15 residues long. This chain's CDR3 is CASSQGGTANYGYTF. The CDR3, as DNA: TGTGCCAGCAGTCAGGGGGGAACGGCGAACTATGGCTACACCTTC.

The chain uses TRBV19 and TRBJ2-5; D perhaps matches TRBD1 (6 bases). This CDR3 is 13 amino acids long. CDR1 and CDR2 (germline): LNHDA, SQIVND (reference sequence). V was trimmed by 7 bases and J by 5 bases, leaving 14 bases between them. This chain's CDR3 is CASTEQGRETQYF. CDR3 in DNA: TGTGCCAGTACCGAACAGGGTAGGGAGACCCAGTACTTC.

This clone came up a few times. The chain joins TRBV15 to TRBJ2-7, with 9 bases that match TRBD2. The CDR3 has 15 residues. Unmatched junction bases numbered 7, after V lost 3 bases and J lost 4 bases. Germline V gene sequence: CDR1 LNHNV, CDR2 YYDKDF (reference sequence). For the CDR3, the DNA is TGTGCCACCAGCAGGACGACACTAGCGGGTTACGAGCAGTACTTC. As protein: CATSRTTLAGYEQYF. The variable domain in full, with the rest retrieved from reference TRBV15 and TRBJ2-7, is DAMVIQNPRYQVTQFGKPVTLSCSQTLNHNVMYWYQQKSSQAPKLLFHYYDKDFNNEADTPDNFQSRRPNTSFCFLDIRSPGLGDTAMYLCATSRTTLAGYEQYFGPGTRLTVT.

The CDR3 is CASSPPGYNEQFF. As DNA, the CDR3 is TGTGCCAGCAGCCCCCCGGGGTACAATGAGCAGTTCTTC. V gene TRBV7-6 combines with J gene TRBJ2-1, with a weak D call TRBD2 (5 bases). The V and J ends lost 5 bases and 4 bases respectively, with 9 bases between them. The germline CDR1 and CDR2 sequences are SGHVS and FNYEAQ. This CDR3 has 13 residues. The full variable domain, completed using reference TRBV7-6 and TRBJ2-1, is GAGVSQSPRYKVTKRGQDVALRCDPISGHVSLYWYRQALGQGPEFLTYFNYEAQQDKSGLPNDRFSAERPEGSISTLTIQRTEQRDSAMYRCASSPPGYNEQFFGPGTRLTVL.

This clone was counted only a few times. This same CDR3 is encoded by further DNA sequences in the sample. J is TRBJ1-1 and V is TRBV27; D is uncertain. The CDR3 loop spans 13 amino acids. Per germline, CDR1 MNHEY and CDR2 SMNVEV (reference sequence). V lost 5 bases and J lost 0, with 7 bases in between. CDR3 in amino acids: CASSSNMNTEAFF. CDR3 DNA: TGTGCCAGCAGTAGTAACATGAACACTGAAGCTTTCTTT.

Comment on this clone: One end of the junction does not line up with germline, which may come from a read error. This sequence joins TRBV7-2 and TRBJ1-4; D is undetermined. The CDR3 length is 13 residues. Looked up from germline, CDR1 is SGHTA and CDR2 is FQGNSA. In nucleotides, the CDR3 is TGTGCCAGCAGCCGCGACACCAATGAAAAACTGCTTTTT. This translates into CASSRDTNEKLLF.

This clone occurred a few times. This sequence joins TRBV11-3 and TRBJ2-2; D is unclear. CDR1 and CDR2 from the germline V gene are SGHNT and YENEEA. With 4 bases removed from V and 3 bases from J, the gap between germline ends came to 3 bases. The CDR3 runs 12 residues. This CDR3 is CASSSYTGELFF. The CDR3 DNA is TGTGCCAGCAGCTCTTACACCGGGGAGCTGTTTTTT.

The rearrangement uses TRBV5-8 and TRBJ2-2; TRBD2 aligns across 8 bases. Trimming at V came to 4 bases and at J to 1 base, leaving 3 bases not matched to a gene. The CDR3 totals 15 residues. Germline V gene data show CDR1 as SGHTS and CDR2 as YDEGEE. The chain's CDR3 is CASSQAGENTGELFF. Written as DNA, the CDR3 is TGTGCCAGCAGCCAAGCGGGGGAGAACACCGGGGAGCTGTTTTTT. Together with reference TRBV5-8 and TRBJ2-2, the CDR3 gives the full variable domain: EAGVTQSPTHLIKTRGQQATLRCSPISGHTSVYWYQQALGLGLQFLLWYDEGEERNRGNFPPRFSGRQFPNYSSELNVNALELEDSALYLCASSQAGENTGELFFGEGSRLTVL.

This clone appeared a single time. The genes are TRBV10-2 and TRBJ1-2; tentatively, D is TRBD1 (6 bases). Germline lookup yields CDR1 WSHSY and CDR2 SAAADI. Trimming pared 4 bases from V and 5 bases from J, leaving 23 bases between. There are 17 residues in the CDR3. DNA of the CDR3: TGCGCCAGCAGTGGGTCGAGCCCCCCAAGGACAGAATATGGCTACACCTTC. Translating gives CASSGSSPPRTEYGYTF.

This clone was observed a handful of times. The rearrangement links TRBV5-1 to TRBJ2-1, with no clear D. The CDR3 runs 14 residues. V lost 3 bases and J 0 bases, leaving 7 bases between the germline ends. The V gene's germline CDR1 is SGHRS and CDR2 YFSETQ. CDR3 amino acids: CASSSGRSYNEQFF. CDR3 bases: TGCGCCAGCAGCTCAGGCCGCTCCTACAATGAGCAGTTCTTC. Based on the CDR3 plus reference TRBV5-1 and TRBJ2-1, the full variable domain is KAGVTQTPRYLIKTRGQQVTLSCSPISGHRSVSWYQQTPGQGLQFLFEYFSETQRNKGNFPGRFSGRQFSNSRSEMNVSTLELGDSALYLCASSSGRSYNEQFFGPGTRLTVL.

This chain joins TRBV5-1 and TRBJ2-3, with D possibly TRBD2 on 6 matching bases. The length of the CDR3 is 15 residues. V lost 2 bases and J 2 bases, leaving 12 bases between the germline ends. The germline CDR1 and CDR2 sequences are SGHRS and YFSETQ. CDR3 region: CASSFLLATTDTQYF. DNA for the CDR3: TGCGCCAGCAGCTTCTTGCTAGCGACCACAGATACGCAGTATTTT.

This clone was found a few times. CDR3 protein: CASNRGMAGELFF. CDR3 DNA: TGTGCCAGCAACCGAGGGATGGCCGGGGAGCTGTTTTTT. This chain connects TRBV2 to TRBJ2-2; TRBD2 is a possible D gene (5 bases). Germline V CDR1 and CDR2: SNHLY, FYNNEI. V shed 7 bases and J shed 6 bases, with 12 bases lying between them. The CDR3 is 13 amino acids.

This clone appeared a single time. The rearrangement joins TRBV30 to TRBJ1-1; possibly TRBD1 for D (5 bases). CDR1 and CDR2 from the germline V gene are GTSNPN and SVGIG (reference sequence). Trimming stripped 3 bases from V and 5 bases from J, with 22 bases between. CDR3 size: 16 residues. In DNA, the CDR3 is TGTGCCTGGAGCGGGGGGTGGGCAGGGAGGGAAACTGAAGCTTTCTTT. Translating gives CAWSGGWAGRETEAFF.

The sample holds one count of this clone. DNA for the CDR3: TGTGCCAGCAGTGCTGGGCAAGGCTATGGCTACACCTTC. Translating it yields CASSAGQGYGYTF. The chain uses TRBV25-1 and TRBJ1-2; D remains ambiguous. Trimming stripped 4 bases from V and 4 bases from J, with 10 bases between. The germline CDR1 and CDR2 sequences are MGHDK and SYGVNS. The CDR3 extends over 13 amino acids.

The chain combines TRBV6-5 with TRBJ1-2; 7 bases align to TRBD1. CDR3 size: 15 residues. V lost 1 base and J lost 0; bases outside the gene matches: 2. Looked up from germline, CDR1 is MNHEY and CDR2 is SVGAGI. The CDR3 sequence is CASSYYRGANYGYTF. The DNA for the CDR3 is TGTGCCAGCAGTTACTACAGGGGAGCTAACTATGGCTACACCTTC.

This clone has just a few counts. This rearrangement joins TRBV27 to TRBJ2-1; TRBD2 agrees at 13 bases. The V segment lost 5 bases and the J segment 8 bases; nucleotides outside the gene matches: 3. CDR1 and CDR2 from the germline V gene are MNHEY and SMNVEV (reference sequence). This CDR3 contains 14 residues. The CDR3 nucleotides read TGTGCCAGCAGTGGACTAGCGGGGGCTTATGAGCAGTTCTTC. Its translation is CASSGLAGAYEQFF.

Note on this clone: Its ends do not fully match the called genes, so a read error is possible. The CDR3 nucleotides read TGCAGTGCTAGAGAGGAGGGCCTATCGTTT. Residues: CSAREEGLSF. The chain links TRBV20-1 to TRBJ1-1; no reliable D call. The V gene's germline CDR1 is DFQATT and CDR2 SNEGSKA (reference sequence). The CDR3 loop spans 10 amino acids.